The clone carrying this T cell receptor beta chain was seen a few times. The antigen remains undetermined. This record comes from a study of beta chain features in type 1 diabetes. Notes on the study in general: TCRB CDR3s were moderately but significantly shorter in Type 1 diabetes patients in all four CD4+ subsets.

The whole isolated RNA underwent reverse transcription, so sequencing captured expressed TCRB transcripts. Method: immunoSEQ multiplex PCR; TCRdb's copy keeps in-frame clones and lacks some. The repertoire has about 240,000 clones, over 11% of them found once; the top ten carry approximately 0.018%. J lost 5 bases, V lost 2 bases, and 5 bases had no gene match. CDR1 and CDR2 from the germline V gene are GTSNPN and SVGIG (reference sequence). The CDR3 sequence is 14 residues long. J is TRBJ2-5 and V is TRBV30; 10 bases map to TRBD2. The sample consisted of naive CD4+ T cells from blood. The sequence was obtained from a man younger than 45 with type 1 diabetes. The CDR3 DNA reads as TGTGCCTGGAGTCCGGGGACTAGCGTGGAGACCCAGTACTTC. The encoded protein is CAWSPGTSVETQYF.